Listed below are T cell receptor beta chains from one sample, sequenced in a study of early T cells in non-severe SARS-CoV-2 infection. MiXCR, applied by TCRdb to the 5' RACE reads, yields one record per CDR3 protein. The data contain about 25,000 distinct CDR3 sequences, around 4.8% of them seen just once; the ten biggest clones take up around 6.3%. Sequences were obtained from whole blood. These receptors all come from an adult who was a healthcare worker with PCR-confirmed SARS-CoV-2 infection or an uninfected control (not recorded which). CDR3s include the opening cysteine and the closing phenylalanine or tryptophan. A D gene is named only where the DNA matches it firmly. Some rows have no size entry. The others give once, few or many, or a class for an expanded clone.

TRBV3-1	TRBJ2-7	few	-	CASSQGSLHDLYEQYF	TGTGCCAGCAGCCAAGGGTCTCTCCACGACCTCTACGAGCAGTACTTC
TRBV30	TRBJ1-4	-	-	CAWSPGRAANEKLFF	TGTGCCTGGAGCCCTGGGAGGGCGGCTAATGAAAAACTGTTTTTT
TRBV11-2	TRBJ2-5	many	TRBD2	CASSVGTSSRETQYF	TGTGCCAGCAGCGTGGGGACTAGTTCTCGAGAGACCCAGTACTTC
TRBV14	TRBJ1-4	many	TRBD1	CASRRQGNEKLFF	TGTGCCAGCAGGCGACAGGGGAATGAAAAACTGTTTTTT
TRBV5-1	TRBJ2-2	-	-	CASREAGIDTGELFF	TGCGCCAGCAGGGAGGCAGGGATCGACACCGGGGAGCTGTTTTTT
TRBV28	TRBJ1-1	many	TRBD1	CASSNGQGDTEAFF	TGTGCCAGCAGCAATGGACAGGGGGACACTGAAGCTTTCTTT
TRBV20-1	TRBJ2-7	-	-	CSAPDESSYEQYF	TGCAGTGCTCCGGACGAGAGCTCCTACGAGCAGTACTTC
TRBV2	TRBJ2-7	few	-	CASSELQPTGEQYF	TGTGCCAGCAGTGAACTGCAACCTACGGGGGAGCAGTACTTC
TRBV20-1	TRBJ2-3	many	-	CSARVGVRGNADTQYF	TGCAGTGCTAGAGTTGGGGTACGAGGGAATGCAGATACGCAGTATTTT
TRBV7-9	TRBJ2-5	medium-sized	-	CASSPGDETQYF	TGTGCCAGCTCCCCAGGGGATGAGACCCAGTACTTC
TRBV7-9	TRBJ1-2	-	-	CASSSRGALGYTF	TGTGCCAGCAGCTCCCGGGGTGCACTTGGCTACACCTTC
TRBV7-2	TRBJ2-1	few	-	CASSPGAGPQFF	TGTGCCAGCAGCCCGGGGGCCGGGCCCCAGTTCTTC
TRBV28	TRBJ2-1	few	TRBD2	CASSSLREIVNEQFF	TGTGCCAGCAGTTCGCTGCGGGAGATCGTCAATGAGCAGTTCTTC
TRBV6-1	TRBJ1-2	many	-	CASSEAGQNYGYTF	TGTGCCAGCAGTGAAGCCGGCCAGAACTATGGCTACACCTTC
TRBV20-1	TRBJ1-5	many	TRBD1	CSARARVEDREFSWNQPQHF	TGCAGTGCTAGAGCAAGGGTGGAGGACAGGGAGTTCTCCTGGAATCAGCCCCAGCATTTT
TRBV12-3/TRBV12-4	TRBJ1-4	few	-	CASSLSGRGEKLFF	TGTGCCAGCAGTTTATCGGGGCGAGGAGAAAAACTGTTTTTT